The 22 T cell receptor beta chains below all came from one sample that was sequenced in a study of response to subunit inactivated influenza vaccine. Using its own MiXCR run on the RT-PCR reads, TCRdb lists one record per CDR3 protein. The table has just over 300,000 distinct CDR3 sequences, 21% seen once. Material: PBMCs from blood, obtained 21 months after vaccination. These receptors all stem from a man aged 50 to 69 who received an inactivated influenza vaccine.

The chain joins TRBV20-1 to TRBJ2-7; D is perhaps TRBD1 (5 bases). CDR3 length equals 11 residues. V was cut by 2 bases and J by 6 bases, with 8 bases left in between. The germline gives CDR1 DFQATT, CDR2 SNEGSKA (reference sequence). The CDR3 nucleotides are TGCAGTGCTAGAAAGACAGTCGAGCAGTACTTC. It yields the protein CSARKTVEQYF.

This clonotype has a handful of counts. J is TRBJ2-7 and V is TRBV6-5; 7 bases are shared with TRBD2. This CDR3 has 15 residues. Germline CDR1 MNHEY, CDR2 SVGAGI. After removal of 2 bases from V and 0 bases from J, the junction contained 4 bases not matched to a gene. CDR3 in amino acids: CASSYEGGSSYEQYF. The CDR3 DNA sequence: TGTGCCAGCAGTTACGAGGGCGGGAGCTCCTACGAGCAGTACTTC.

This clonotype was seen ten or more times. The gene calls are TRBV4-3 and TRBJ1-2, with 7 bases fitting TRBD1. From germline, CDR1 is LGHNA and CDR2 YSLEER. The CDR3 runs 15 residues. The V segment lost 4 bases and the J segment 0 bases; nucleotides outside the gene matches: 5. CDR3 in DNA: TGCGCCAGCAGCCCGGACAGGAGAACTAACTATGGCTACACCTTC. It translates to CASSPDRRTNYGYTF.

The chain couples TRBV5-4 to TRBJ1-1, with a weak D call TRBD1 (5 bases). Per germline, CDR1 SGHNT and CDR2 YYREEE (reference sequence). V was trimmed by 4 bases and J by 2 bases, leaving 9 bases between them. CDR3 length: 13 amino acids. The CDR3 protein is CASSIDSNTEAFF. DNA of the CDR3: TGTGCCAGCAGCATTGACAGTAACACTGAAGCTTTCTTT.

CDR3 sequence (DNA): TGCAGCGTTGGACAGAGACTAGCGGGGGCATACGAGCAGTACTTC. Translated, it gives CSVGQRLAGAYEQYF. The genes are TRBV29-1 and TRBJ2-7; 12 nucleotides match TRBD2. Germline V gene sequence: CDR1 SQVTM, CDR2 ANQGSEA. V shed 4 bases, J shed 4 bases, and the junction held 8 bases outside the gene matches. The CDR3 has 15 amino acids.

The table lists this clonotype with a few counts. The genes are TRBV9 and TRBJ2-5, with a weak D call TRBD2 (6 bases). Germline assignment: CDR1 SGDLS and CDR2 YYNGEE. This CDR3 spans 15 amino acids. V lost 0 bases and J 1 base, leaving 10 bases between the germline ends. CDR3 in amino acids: CASSVATGGQETQYF. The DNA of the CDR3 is TGTGCCAGCAGCGTAGCTACCGGGGGCCAAGAGACCCAGTACTTC.

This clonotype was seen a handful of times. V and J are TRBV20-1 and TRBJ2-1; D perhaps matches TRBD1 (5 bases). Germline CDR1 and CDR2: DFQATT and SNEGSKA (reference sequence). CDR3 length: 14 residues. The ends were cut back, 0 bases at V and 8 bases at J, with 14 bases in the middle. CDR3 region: CSARDAGSLYEQFF. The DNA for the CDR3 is TGCAGTGCTAGAGACGCAGGGTCTTTGTATGAGCAGTTCTTC.

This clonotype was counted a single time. CDR3 amino acids: CASSYSLSLYGTDTQYF. CDR3 nucleotides: TGTGCCAGCAGTTACTCGCTATCCTTGTATGGCACAGATACGCAGTATTTT. This sequence joins TRBV6-2 or TRBV6-3 and TRBJ2-3; D call uncertain. Germline V lookup: CDR1 MNHEY, CDR2 SVGEGT. Trimming pared 0 bases from V and 1 base from J, leaving 14 bases between. This CDR3 has 17 amino acids.

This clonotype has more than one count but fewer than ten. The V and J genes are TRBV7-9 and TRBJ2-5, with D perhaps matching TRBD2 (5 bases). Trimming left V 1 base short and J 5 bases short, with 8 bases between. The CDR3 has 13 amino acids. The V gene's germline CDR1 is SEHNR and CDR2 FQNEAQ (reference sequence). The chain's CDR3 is CASSLDSGETQYF. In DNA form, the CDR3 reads TGTGCCAGCAGCTTAGATTCGGGGGAGACCCAGTACTTC.

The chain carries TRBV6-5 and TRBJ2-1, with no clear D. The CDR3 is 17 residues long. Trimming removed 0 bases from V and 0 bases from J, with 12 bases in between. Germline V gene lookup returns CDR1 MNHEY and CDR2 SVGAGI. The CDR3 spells CASSYSFPESSYNEQFF. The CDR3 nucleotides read TGTGCCAGCAGTTACTCGTTCCCAGAGAGCTCCTACAATGAGCAGTTCTTC.

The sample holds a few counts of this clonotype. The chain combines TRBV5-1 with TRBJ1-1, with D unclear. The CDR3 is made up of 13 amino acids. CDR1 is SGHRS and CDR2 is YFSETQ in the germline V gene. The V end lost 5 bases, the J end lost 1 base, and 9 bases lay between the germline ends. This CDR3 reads CASRPGENTEAFF. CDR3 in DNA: TGCGCCAGCAGGCCGGGCGAGAACACTGAAGCTTTCTTT.

The DNA of the CDR3 is TGTGCCAGTAGTCCTGACAGGGGGGAACAGCCCCAGCATTTT. Its translation is CASSPDRGEQPQHF. The chain couples TRBV19 to TRBJ1-5, with 9 bases that match TRBD1. Germline loops: CDR1 LNHDA, CDR2 SQIVND (reference sequence). V dropped 5 bases and J dropped 7; count of bases not matched to a gene: 6. The CDR3 spans 14 residues.

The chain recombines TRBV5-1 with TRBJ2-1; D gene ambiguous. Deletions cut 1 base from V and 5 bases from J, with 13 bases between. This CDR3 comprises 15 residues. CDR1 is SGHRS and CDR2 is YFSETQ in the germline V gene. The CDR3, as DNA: TGCGCCAGCAGCTTGCCGAAGTTTGAGGACAATGAGCAGTTCTTC. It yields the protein CASSLPKFEDNEQFF.

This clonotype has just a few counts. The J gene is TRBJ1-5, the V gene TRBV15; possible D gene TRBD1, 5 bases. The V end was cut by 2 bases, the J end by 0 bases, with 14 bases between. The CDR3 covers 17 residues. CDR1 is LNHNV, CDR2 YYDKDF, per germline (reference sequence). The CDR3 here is CATSRPGGFGSNQPQHF. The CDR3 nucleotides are TGTGCCACCAGCAGACCGGGGGGATTCGGTAGCAATCAGCCCCAGCATTTT.

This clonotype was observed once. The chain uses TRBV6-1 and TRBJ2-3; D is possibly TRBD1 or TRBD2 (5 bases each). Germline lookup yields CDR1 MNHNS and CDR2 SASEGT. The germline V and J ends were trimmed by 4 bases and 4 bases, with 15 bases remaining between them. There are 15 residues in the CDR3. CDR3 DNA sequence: TGTGCCAGCAGTGCTTCAGGGACCAGTGCAGATACGCAGTATTTT. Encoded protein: CASSASGTSADTQYF.

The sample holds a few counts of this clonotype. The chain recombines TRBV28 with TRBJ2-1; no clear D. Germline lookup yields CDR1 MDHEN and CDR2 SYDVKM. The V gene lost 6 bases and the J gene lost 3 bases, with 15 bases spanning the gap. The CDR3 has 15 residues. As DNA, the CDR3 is TGTGCCAGCAGCTCACACCCGAGCTTCTACAATGAGCAGTTCTTC. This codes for CASSSHPSFYNEQFF.

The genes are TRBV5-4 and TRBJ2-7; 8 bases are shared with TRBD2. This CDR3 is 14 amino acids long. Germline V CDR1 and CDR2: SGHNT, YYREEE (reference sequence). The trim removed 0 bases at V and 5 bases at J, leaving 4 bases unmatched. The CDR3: CASSLDGGAHEQYF. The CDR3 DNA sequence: TGTGCCAGCAGCTTGGACGGGGGGGCCCACGAGCAGTACTTC.

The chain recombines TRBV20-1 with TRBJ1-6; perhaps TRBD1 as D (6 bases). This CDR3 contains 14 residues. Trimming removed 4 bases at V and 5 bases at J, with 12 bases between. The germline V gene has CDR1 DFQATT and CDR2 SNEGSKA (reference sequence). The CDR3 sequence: CSAIETGNNSPLHF. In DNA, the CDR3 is TGCAGTGCTATCGAAACAGGGAATAATTCACCCCTCCACTTT.

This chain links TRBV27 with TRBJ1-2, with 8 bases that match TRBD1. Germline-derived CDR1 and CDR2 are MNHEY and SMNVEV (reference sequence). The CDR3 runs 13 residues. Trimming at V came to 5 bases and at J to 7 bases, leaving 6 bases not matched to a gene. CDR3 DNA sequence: TGTGCCAGCAGTCCTTCTCAGGGGGCTGGCTACACCTTC. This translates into CASSPSQGAGYTF.

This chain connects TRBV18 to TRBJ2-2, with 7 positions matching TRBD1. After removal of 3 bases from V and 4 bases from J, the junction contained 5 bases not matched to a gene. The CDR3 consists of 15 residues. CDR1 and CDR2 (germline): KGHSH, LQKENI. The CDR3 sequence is CASSPGQLATGELFF. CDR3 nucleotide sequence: TGTGCCAGCTCACCGGGACAGCTGGCCACCGGGGAGCTGTTTTTT.

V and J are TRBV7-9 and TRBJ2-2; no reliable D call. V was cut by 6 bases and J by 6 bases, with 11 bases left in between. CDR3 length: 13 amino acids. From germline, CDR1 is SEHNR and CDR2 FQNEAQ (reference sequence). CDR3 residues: CASSDAIAGELFF. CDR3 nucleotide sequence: TGTGCCAGCAGTGACGCGATTGCCGGGGAGCTGTTTTTT.

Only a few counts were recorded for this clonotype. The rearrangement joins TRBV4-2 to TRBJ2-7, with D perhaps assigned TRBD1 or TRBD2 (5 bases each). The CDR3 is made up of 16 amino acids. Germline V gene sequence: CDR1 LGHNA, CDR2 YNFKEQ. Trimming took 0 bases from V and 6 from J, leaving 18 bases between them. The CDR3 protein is CASSQETGLSVTEQYF. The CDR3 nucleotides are TGTGCCAGCAGCCAAGAGACGGGGCTCTCGGTAACCGAGCAGTACTTC.